These T cell receptor beta chains were read from a single sample in a study of cytomegalovirus exposure and HLA in healthy donors. This table comes from immunoSEQ multiplex PCR, and its TCRdb copy is limited to in-frame clones, with some not included. The repertoire has 150,000 to 200,000 clones, approximately 86% of them found once; the top ten carry 1.5% to 2%. Material for sequencing was PBMCs. The source is a woman between 18 and 29 years old in good health and CMV-seronegative. Each CDR3 is given with its conserved first and last residue. The order of the fields is D gene, J gene, V gene, clone size, CDR3 protein, CDR3 DNA. The D gene is left open where the match is weak. Size is omitted from some rows. Given values are once, few, many or a class for expanded clones.

TRBD1 TRBJ1-4 TRBV10-2 . CASSGQGHEKLFF TGCGCCAGCAGTGGACAGGGCCATGAAAAACTGTTTTTT
. TRBJ2-2 TRBV19 . CASSIDVPKPSNTGELFF TGTGCCAGTAGTATAGATGTTCCCAAGCCCTCGAACACCGGGGAGCTGTTTTTT
. TRBJ1-2 TRBV6-5 . CASTSGGGWDYGYTF TGTGCCAGCACCTCCGGCGGGGGGTGGGACTATGGCTACACCTTC
. TRBJ1-3 TRBV7-2 . CASSLGAGTGNTIYF TGTGCCAGCAGCTTAGGGGCAGGGACTGGAAACACCATATATTTT
. TRBJ1-4 TRBV15 . CATSNVRGWANEKLFF TGTGCCACCAGCAACGTGCGGGGGTGGGCTAATGAAAAACTGTTTTTT
TRBD1 TRBJ1-1 TRBV6-1 . CASSEEQGAGNTEAFF TGTGCCAGCAGTGAAGAACAGGGGGCTGGGAACACTGAAGCTTTCTTT
. TRBJ1-3 TRBV10-3 . CAIRDSSSGNTIYF TGTGCCATCAGGGACAGTAGCTCTGGAAACACCATATATTTT
TRBD2 TRBJ2-7 TRBV9 . CASSPSGTVYEQYF TGTGCCAGCAGCCCTAGCGGGACCGTCTACGAGCAGTACTTC
. TRBJ2-3 TRBV1 . CTSSQVGLAGGNTDTQYF TGCACCAGCAGCCAAGTCGGACTAGCGGGGGGGAACACAGATACGCAGTATTTT
. TRBJ2-5 TRBV7-2 . CASSLWNRVTVKTQYF TGTGCCAGCAGCTTATGGAACAGGGTAACTGTAAAGACCCAGTACTTC
. TRBJ1-1 TRBV6-5 . CASSRSNTEAFF TGTGCCAGCAGCCGGTCGAACACTGAAGCTTTCTTT
. TRBJ2-2 TRBV9 . CASSVTDQTGLFF TGTGCCAGCAGCGTAACAGACCAAACTGGGCTGTTTTTT
TRBD1 TRBJ1-4 TRBV7-9 . CASSSHRGRSEKLFF TGTGCCAGCAGCTCCCACAGGGGGCGAAGTGAAAAACTGTTTTTT
. TRBJ1-4 TRBV18 once CASSPSQGNNEKLFF TGTGCCAGCTCACCTTCACAGGGTAACAATGAAAAACTGTTTTTT
TRBD1 TRBJ1-1 TRBV7-9 few CASSLGTGVNTEAFF TGTGCCAGCAGCTTGGGGACAGGGGTGAACACTGAAGCTTTCTTT
. TRBJ2-1 TRBV27 . CASSLGLYNEQFF TGTGCCAGCAGTCTCGGACTCTACAATGAGCAGTTCTTC
. TRBJ2-3 TRBV13 . CASSFRGDTQYF TGTGCCAGCAGCTTTAGGGGGGATACGCAGTATTTT
. TRBJ1-1 TRBV28 . CASSLRGYEAFF TGTGCCAGCAGTTTAAGGGGGTACGAAGCTTTCTTT
TRBD1 TRBJ1-3 TRBV6-4 . CASSGGQVSSGNTIYF TGTGCCAGCAGTGGGGGACAGGTGAGCTCTGGAAACACCATATATTTT
. TRBJ2-5 TRBV18 . CASSPPTRETQYF TGTGCCAGCTCACCACCAACCAGGGAGACCCAGTACTTC
. TRBJ2-1 TRBV11-3 . CASSFLSGSSNNEQFF TGTGCCAGCAGCTTCCTGAGTGGTAGTTCCAACAATGAGCAGTTCTTC
. TRBJ2-5 TRBV4-1 . CASSQDRRVFPSSYQETQYF TGCGCCAGCAGCCAAGATCGGCGGGTGTTCCCCTCATCGTACCAAGAGACCCAGTACTTC
. TRBJ2-1 TRBV7-3 . CASSLGRGGNEQFF TGTGCCAGCAGCTTGGGACGGGGAGGCAATGAGCAGTTCTTC
. TRBJ2-7 TRBV25-1 . CASSVTQGLEQYF TGTGCCAGCAGTGTAACACAGGGTCTCGAGCAGTACTTC
. TRBJ1-5 TRBV2 . CASSDDSGANQPQHF TGTGCCAGCAGTGATGACAGTGGGGCCAATCAGCCCCAGCATTTT
TRBD1 TRBJ2-7 TRBV18 few CASSPPVQGRTYEQYF TGTGCCAGCTCACCACCGGTACAGGGGCGGACCTACGAGCAGTACTTC
. TRBJ2-7 TRBV2 . CASIWGAYEQYF TGTGCCAGCATATGGGGGGCCTACGAGCAGTACTTC
TRBD1 TRBJ1-1 TRBV7-9 . CASSFGTGAEAFF TGTGCCAGCAGCTTCGGGACAGGGGCTGAAGCTTTCTTT
TRBD2 TRBJ2-5 TRBV10-2 . CASSASGLAGGLGTQYF TGCGCCAGCAGTGCTTCGGGACTAGCGGGGGGATTAGGGACCCAGTACTTC
. TRBJ2-1 TRBV10-3 . CAISEQGGTYNEQFF TGTGCCATCAGTGAGCAGGGTGGGACCTACAATGAGCAGTTCTTC
. TRBJ1-2 TRBV5-1 . CASSSSWGGGYTF TGCGCCAGCAGCTCGTCCTGGGGGGGAGGCTACACCTTC
. TRBJ2-1 TRBV7-9 . CASSLVVADEQFF TGTGCCAGCAGCTTGGTGGTGGCTGATGAGCAGTTCTTC
. TRBJ2-7 TRBV5-6 . CASSFREVGGEEYF TGTGCCAGCAGCTTTAGGGAAGTTGGGGGCGAGGAGTACTTC
. TRBJ2-7 TRBV6-1 . CASSELGARSYEQYF TGTGCCAGCAGTGAACTGGGGGCGAGGTCCTACGAGCAGTACTTC
. TRBJ1-1 TRBV5-6 . CASSFGGIEAFF TGTGCCAGCAGCTTCGGGGGAATTGAAGCTTTCTTT
. TRBJ1-3 TRBV5-5 . CASSLVMSGNAGNTIYF TGTGCCAGCAGCTTGGTTATGTCGGGGAATGCTGGAAACACCATATATTTT
. TRBJ1-5 TRBV2 . CASSEAGQVNQPQHF TGTGCCAGCAGTGAAGCTGGCCAGGTCAATCAGCCCCAGCATTTT
TRBD1 TRBJ2-3 TRBV5-4 few CASSRQGRSTDTQYF TGTGCCAGCAGCCGACAGGGGCGTAGCACAGATACGCAGTATTTT
TRBD2 TRBJ2-1 TRBV7-8 . CASRRLTTSGSFSYNEQFF TGTGCCAGCAGAAGGTTGACGACTAGCGGGAGCTTTTCCTACAATGAGCAGTTCTTC
TRBD1 TRBJ2-7 TRBV9 . CASSGGTGETYEQYF TGTGCCAGCAGCGGCGGGACAGGAGAAACCTACGAGCAGTACTTC
. TRBJ2-7 TRBV4-1 . CASSRAQGADEQYF TGCGCCAGCAGCAGGGCACAAGGGGCCGACGAGCAGTACTTC
TRBD1 TRBJ2-7 TRBV29-1 few CSASAGTGLYEQYF TGCAGCGCCTCTGCCGGGACAGGGTTATACGAGCAGTACTTC
. TRBJ1-2 TRBV11-2 . CASSLDLPGRSYYGYTF TGTGCCAGCAGCTTAGATCTTCCGGGGAGGAGCTACTATGGCTACACCTTC
. TRBJ2-7 TRBV13 . CASSLEQDYEQYF TGTGCCAGCAGCTTAGAACAGGACTACGAGCAGTACTTC
. TRBJ1-1 TRBV5-1 few CASSDRLNTEAFF TGCGCCAGCTCGGACAGATTGAACACTGAAGCTTTCTTT
. TRBJ1-2 TRBV30 . CAWSVRGAYGYTF TGTGCCTGGAGTGTACGGGGGGCCTATGGCTACACCTTC
. TRBJ2-5 TRBV12-2 . CASGISRRGDLYQETQYF TGTGCAAGTGGCATCTCCCGGCGGGGGGATCTCTACCAAGAGACCCAGTACTTC
. TRBJ2-2 TRBV9 once CASSVRGSSSGELFF TGTGCCAGCAGCGTAAGGGGGAGTAGTTCCGGGGAGCTGTTTTTT
TRBD2 TRBJ2-7 TRBV10-1 . CASSEGSGGSPYEQYF TGCGCCAGCAGTGAAGGGAGCGGGGGCTCCCCCTACGAGCAGTACTTC
TRBD1 TRBJ1-4 TRBV7-9 . CASSLRSPQGAREEKLFF TGTGCCAGCAGCCTCCGGTCTCCACAGGGGGCGAGAGAAGAAAAACTGTTTTTT